This TCR beta chain was profiled in a study of identical twins. Study-level points and caveats: Memory repertoires lacked the insertion deficit that abundant cord blood beta clonotypes showed. Shared out-of-frame alpha sequences (those common to twins) showed excess low generation probability.

The germline gives CDR1 DFQATT, CDR2 SNEGSKA (reference sequence). J lost 3 bases, V lost 2 bases, and 18 bases had no gene match. The CDR3 has 20 amino acids. Template switching created a universal primer site, and the cDNA included unique molecular identifiers. TCRdb re-derived calls from the 5' RACE reads in MiXCR, one entry per CDR3 protein. The sample lists hundreds of thousands of distinct CDR3 sequences; around an eighth were seen once. Regarding this clonotype: Its antigen remains unidentified.

The sample was also linked to a second study, of yellow fever vaccine responses in identical twins. As reported in that work: The T cell response to vaccination in identical twins was reportedly partly convergent and partly personalized.

This sequence was found in a woman aged 18-29 years in good health. This chain connects TRBV20-1 to TRBJ2-3; 12 bases are shared with TRBD2. The sample taken for sequencing was CD8+ T cells sorted from blood. The CDR3 coding sequence is TGCAGTGCTAGATCCCCGGTAGCTAGCGGGAGGGCCTTTATTACAGATACGCAGTATTTT. It yields the protein CSARSPVASGRAFITDTQYF.